This is a list of T cell receptor beta chains from one sample in a study of cytomegalovirus exposure and HLA in healthy donors. TCRdb's copy holds only in-frame clones and misses some; the assay was immunoSEQ multiplex PCR. The table includes approximately 190,000 clones, about four fifths detected once. Sequencing used PBMCs. These receptors all stem from a woman aged 50 to 65 in good health and CMV-seropositive. Each CDR3 is given with its conserved first and last residue. D genes are given only for firm matches. Size is omitted from some rows. Given values are once, few, many or a class for expanded clones.

. | . | TRBJ2-3 | TRBV1 | CTSSQGKRGAGDTQYF | TGCACCAGCAGCCAAGGTAAGCGGGGGGCGGGAGATACGCAGTATTTT
. | . | TRBJ2-7 | TRBV7-2 | CASSLGQGTTYEQYF | TGTGCCAGCAGCCTCGGGCAGGGGACCACCTACGAGCAGTACTTC
. | . | TRBJ2-7 | TRBV18 | CASSPGQVNSYEQYF | TGTGCCAGCTCACCAGGTCAGGTCAATTCCTACGAGCAGTACTTC
. | . | TRBJ2-7 | TRBV11-2 | CASSLGTNTYEQYF | TGTGCCAGCAGCTTAGGGACTAACACCTACGAGCAGTACTTC
. | . | TRBJ1-6 | TRBV6-4 | CASRYAEDSPLHF | TGTGCCAGCAGGTACGCGGAGGATTCACCCCTCCACTTT
once | . | TRBJ2-3 | TRBV7-9 | CASSLGENFRGYSTDTQYF | TGTGCCAGCAGCTTAGGAGAGAACTTCAGGGGCTATAGCACAGATACGCAGTATTTT
. | . | TRBJ2-1 | TRBV6-1 | CASREGPTYNEQFF | TGTGCCAGCAGGGAGGGCCCGACCTACAATGAGCAGTTCTTC
. | . | TRBJ2-5 | TRBV6-1 | CASSENPSRDQYF | TGTGCCAGCAGTGAAAACCCCTCCCGCGACCAGTACTTC
. | TRBD1 | TRBJ2-1 | TRBV11-3 | CASSISPGTASYNEQFF | TGTGCCAGCAGCATTTCACCCGGGACAGCGTCCTACAATGAGCAGTTCTTC
. | . | TRBJ2-1 | TRBV5-5 | CASSMASSTYNEQFF | TGTGCCAGCAGCATGGCCTCGAGCACCTACAATGAGCAGTTCTTC
. | . | TRBJ2-7 | TRBV7-2 | CASSSAQGYEQYF | TGTGCCAGCAGCTCCGCCCAGGGCTACGAGCAGTACTTC
. | . | TRBJ1-1 | TRBV6-1 | CASREQENTEAFF | TGTGCCAGCAGGGAACAGGAAAACACTGAAGCTTTCTTT
once | TRBD2 | TRBJ2-7 | TRBV6-6 | CASSYTMSGGLYEQYF | TGTGCCAGCAGCTATACGATGTCGGGGGGGCTCTACGAGCAGTACTTC
. | TRBD2 | TRBJ2-1 | TRBV9 | CASSPMSGGGRNEQFF | TGTGCCAGCAGCCCGATGAGCGGGGGGGGAAGGAATGAGCAGTTCTTC